This TCR beta chain emerged from a study of blood T cell repertoires in COVID-19. The protocol was immunoSEQ multiplex PCR, while the TCRdb copy is restricted to in-frame clones and leaves out a portion. The table records nearly 95,000 clones, more than 65% of them present only once. The sequence was obtained from a human donor in a cohort sampled during active COVID-19. The specimen was peripheral blood.

The CDR3 here is CASSLHGNTEAFF. The DNA of the CDR3 is TGTGCCAGCAGCTTACACGGGAACACTGAAGCTTTCTTT. The chain joins TRBV7-9 to TRBJ1-1; D is unclear. Deletions cut 2 bases from V and 1 base from J, with 5 bases between. Germline V lookup: CDR1 SEHNR, CDR2 FQNEAQ (reference sequence). This CDR3 has 13 amino acids.